This T cell receptor (beta chain) was recovered during a study of beta chain features in type 1 diabetes (dated by TCRdb to about 2018). The study in broad terms: No differences in mean age, gender distribution, total cell number or subset yield were found between patients and healthy donors. In the study, recently diagnosed type 1 diabetes patients and matched healthy donors were compared on the TCRB repertoires of their sorted circulating CD4+ T cell subsets. A total of under 120,000,000 sorted cells were examined across all samples, and RNA yield correlated strongly with the number of cells per subset. Regulatory and stem cell-like memory subsets were isolated from only 8 patients and roughly 8 healthy donors, whereas naive and central memory subsets came from all 30 or so donors.

To note about this clone: This receptor's antigen is unknown. No clone much larger than this one lies a single base away; base qualities are absent.

There are 14 amino acids in the CDR3, from cysteine to phenylalanine inclusive. This entry keeps only the CDR3 DNA: 42 bases, framed from base 1. The germline V end is reduced by 3 bases and the J end by 5 bases; junction bases left unmatched: 4. The germline V gene specifies SGHRS as CDR1 and YFSETQ as CDR2. All of the isolated RNA was reverse transcribed with the High Capacity cDNA Reverse Transcription Kit, so expressed TCRB transcripts were sequenced. Deep immunoSEQ sequencing was applied to naive, central memory and regulatory T cell samples, giving an average of about 3.6 million total reads per sample. Sorted cells were lysed in RLT buffer and RNA was extracted with DNase-treated RNeasy Micro or Mini kits, depending on cell number. To prevent cross-contamination, each cell subset was processed individually, whereas patient and healthy donor samples were processed jointly. TCRB sequences were amplified from cDNA with the immunoSEQ multiplex PCR, producing 87-bp fragments spanning the CDR3 region. The amplicons were sequenced using the Illumina HiSeq platform. The published analysis was carried out like this. PCR bias was corrected computationally using synthetic template baselines, and reads within Hamming distance 2 were collapsed, with unmergeable singletons discarded. Reads were aligned against IMGT so that V, D and J genes, CDR3 length and insertions or deletions at six rearrangement sites could be assigned. Clonotype counts were normalized to sorted cell number within each subset before computing true diversity and Gini coefficients with the tcR R package. Repertoire sharing was quantified using the overlap coefficient calculated on TCRB nucleotide sequences. As a proxy for the pre-selection repertoire, out-of-frame TCRB sequences from naive cells were analyzed. TCRdb carries this immuneACCESS record with in-frame sequences only. Its versions omit some clonotypes, under half of them owing to an unresolved V gene in the studies checked, with the rest unexplained. V and J calls and clone size are given by that table; D and trimming were obtained from the DNA. The sample has about 650,000 clones on record, around 12% of them singletons. The ten largest clones capture more than 0.09% of the sample.

Here is what the overall study found, with its caveats: At VDJ recombination sites, patients with type 1 diabetes made fewer insertions and deleted more nucleotides, a pattern implying thymic rearrangement abnormalities. Because small numbers of individuals were included in the HLA sub-analyses, any influence of HLA type on TCRB rearrangement was left unresolved. Because cDNA was sequenced instead of genomic DNA, highly expressing activated cells could be over-represented, though the groups showed no difference in activation or CD3 levels. Shorter templates might be favored by PCR, yet because patient and control samples were amplified and corrected together, any such skew would affect both groups equally. Naive, central memory and regulatory TCRB repertoires appeared to be more similar among patients than among healthy donors. A moderate but significant shortening of TCRB CDR3 length was observed in type 1 diabetes patients in all four CD4+ subsets.

Each donor gave one peripheral blood draw, roughly 0.11 L on average, collected into heparinised tubes. A BD FACSAria II was used to sort naive, central memory, regulatory and stem cell-like memory CD4+ T cells with a panel that included CD45RO, CCR7, CD25, CD127, CD95 and CD27. All sorted populations exceeded 95% purity. PBMCs were isolated immediately by Lymphoprep density gradient centrifugation and stained directly without culture. Samples were stained and sorted in pairs, with one healthy donor and one patient per experiment, so that batch effects were minimized. The receptor comes from a man aged 25 to 45 with type 1 diabetes. The V and J segments used are TRBV5-1 and TRBJ1-4; 7 bases in the junction line up with TRBD1. The sequenced sample was naive CD4+ T cells from blood. This specimen's cell subset or site label, interpreted: true naive CD4+ T cells. In nucleotides, the sequence is TGCGCCAGCAGCTCCGGGACAGACAATGAAAAACTGTTTTTT. It translates as CASSSGTDNEKLFF.